This TCR beta chain was documented in a study of cytomegalovirus exposure and HLA in healthy donors. There were likely unrecorded immune exposures, though donors were nominally healthy when sampled. In the case of this clone: The antigen is unknown.

Researchers ran the PCR with 60 Vbeta and 13 Jbeta primers. TCRdb keeps only in-frame clones here, not all; method: immunoSEQ multiplex PCR. This sample has about 160,000 clones, with roughly four fifths found just once. Findings and caveats of the study: The authors listed over 150 TCR beta chains as cytomegalovirus-associated.

Deletions cut 8 bases from V and 0 bases from J, with 11 bases between. CDR1 and CDR2 (germline): LNHNV, YYDKDF (reference sequence). This CDR3 is 14 amino acids long. V gene TRBV15 combines with J gene TRBJ2-1; D may be TRBD2 (5 bases). This clonotype originated in a woman in her forties or fifties in good health and CMV-seronegative. Input material: PBMCs. Here the CDR3 DNA reads TGTGCCACCCCAGGAAGCGGCTCCTACAATGAGCAGTTCTTC. This translates into CATPGSGSYNEQFF.